This T cell receptor beta chain was sequenced during a study of cytomegalovirus exposure and HLA in healthy donors. Study-wide findings and caveats: V- and J-gene trimming of TCR beta was linked (in a later analysis) to a missense DCLRE1C variant.

Comments on this clone: The antigen is undetermined.

The PCR had 60 Vbeta and 13 Jbeta primers. Assay used: immunoSEQ multiplex PCR; TCRdb lists only in-frame clones, some missing. The data show over 55,000 clones, and the top ten clones hold around 4%. The CDR3 is made up of 18 amino acids. CDR1 and CDR2 from the germline V gene are SGHRS and YFSETQ. Trimming removed 4 bases at V and 3 bases at J, with 26 bases between. Sample: PBMCs. The chain couples TRBV5-1 to TRBJ2-7, with a tentative D call TRBD1 (6 bases). The clonotype was recovered from a male donor in good health and CMV-seronegative. The DNA of the CDR3 is TGCGCCAGCAGCCATTCCTTCCTAAGACAGGCTTGGGACTACGAGCAGTACTTC. Translating it yields CASSHSFLRQAWDYEQYF. Full variable domain (missing parts from reference TRBV5-1 and TRBJ2-7): KAGVTQTPRYLIKTRGQQVTLSCSPISGHRSVSWYQQTPGQGLQFLFEYFSETQRNKGNFPGRFSGRQFSNSRSEMNVSTLELGDSALYLCASSHSFLRQAWDYEQYFGPGTRLTVT.